The clone carrying this TCR beta chain was recorded many times. The antigen remains unidentified. The DNA is left out, because the CDR3 cannot be placed on it with certainty; the CDR3 is given as TCRdb lists it. From its first to its last residue, the CDR3 has 16 amino acids. Germline assignment: CDR1 MNHEY and CDR2 SVGAGI. TCRdb reanalysed the RT-PCR reads using MiXCR and keeps one entry per CDR3 protein. The sample holds more than 550,000 distinct CDR3 sequences; 12% are singletons and the top ten take about 10%. This sample is part of a study of response to subunit inactivated influenza vaccine. Study-wide results and caveats: The authors offered the suggestion that each seasonal influenza vaccination recruits few new T cells.

This rearrangement joins TRBV6-5 to TRBJ2-3; no check of the table's D call, TRBD1, against the DNA was made. The TCR was taken from a middle-aged man who received an inactivated influenza vaccine. Sequenced material: PBMCs from blood, taken on the day of vaccination. This CDR3 is CASSSSTGGFADTQYF.